One sample yielded the 18 T cell receptor beta chains listed below, sequenced in a study of cytomegalovirus exposure and HLA in healthy donors. PCR primers comprised 60 Vbeta and 13 Jbeta primers. Only in-frame clones appear in the TCRdb table, and some are missing; sequencing was by immunoSEQ multiplex PCR. The data show approximately 150,000 clones, with 68% seen just once and over 1.2% held by the top ten. The sequenced sample consisted of PBMCs. The receptors stem from a man aged 50 to 60 in good health and CMV-seronegative.

The DNA for the CDR3 is TGTGCCAGCAGCTTAGCGGAGCGGGGCCCCTACAATGAGCAGTTCTTC. Amino acid sequence: CASSLAERGPYNEQFF. The V and J genes are TRBV7-9 and TRBJ2-1; 7 positions agree with TRBD2. The CDR3 is 16 residues long. Germline CDR1 SEHNR, CDR2 FQNEAQ (reference sequence). With 0 bases clipped from V and 2 bases from J, the junction kept 4 bases outside the gene matches.

This clone was observed a few times. The CDR3 reads CASSPGEITDTQYF. The CDR3 region has the DNA TGTGCCAGCAGCCCGGGAGAAATCACAGATACGCAGTATTTT. V is TRBV5-4 and J is TRBJ2-3, with a tentative D call TRBD2 (6 bases). This CDR3 is built from 14 residues. Per germline, CDR1 SGHNT and CDR2 YYREEE (reference sequence). V was cut by 4 bases and J by 2 bases, with 11 bases left in between. The variable domain in full, completed from reference TRBV5-4 and TRBJ2-3, reads ETGVTQSPTHLIKTRGQQVTLRCSSQSGHNTVSWYQQALGQGPQFIFQYYREEENGRGNFPPRFSGLQFPNYSSELNVNALELDDSALYLCASSPGEITDTQYFGPGTRLTVL.

This clone was observed a few times. The V gene is TRBV7-3, the J gene TRBJ2-7; 7 nucleotides line up with TRBD2. The CDR3 contains 15 residues. The V and J ends lost 5 bases and 1 base, in that order; junction bases with no gene match: 8. Germline assignment: CDR1 SGHTA and CDR2 FQGTGA. The CDR3 spells CASSAGVALSYEQYF. The CDR3 DNA reads as TGTGCCAGCAGCGCGGGGGTGGCCCTTTCCTACGAGCAGTACTTC.

V and J are TRBV4-3 and TRBJ1-6, with a possible D match to TRBD1 (6 bases). The CDR3 sequence is 15 residues long. Trimming pared 0 bases from V and 11 bases from J, leaving 14 bases between. The germline gives CDR1 LGHNA, CDR2 YSLEER. DNA of the CDR3: TGCGCCAGCAGCCAAGATCGAGGGGGAGTTGCACCCCTCCACTTT. This codes for CASSQDRGGVAPLHF.

For the CDR3, the DNA is TGCGCCAGCAGCCTCCGGGACAGGAAGGAAAATGGCTACACCTTC. Its protein product is CASSLRDRKENGYTF. This chain connects TRBV23-1 to TRBJ1-2; 8 positions agree with TRBD1. TRBV23-1 is recorded as an ORF, its role being uncertain. This CDR3 contains 15 residues. With 6 bases clipped from V and 6 bases from J, the junction kept 12 bases outside the gene matches.

The rearrangement links TRBV28 to TRBJ2-3; TRBD1 is a possible D gene (5 bases). Trimming took 11 bases from V and 0 from J, leaving 6 bases between them. The germline CDR1 and CDR2 sequences are MDHEN and SYDVKM. The CDR3 covers 11 residues. Here the CDR3 reads CAGASTDTQYF. CDR3 coding DNA: TGTGCCGGGGCGAGCACAGATACGCAGTATTTT.

With regard to this clone: Other DNA sequences in the sample encode the same CDR3. The chain joins TRBV7-9 to TRBJ1-5; D ambiguous. Germline CDR1 reads SEHNR; CDR2 reads FQNEAQ (reference sequence). The length of the CDR3 is 13 residues. V was clipped by 2 bases and J by 2 bases, with 4 bases between them. This CDR3 is CASSLSGNQPQHF. CDR3 sequence (DNA): TGTGCCAGCAGCTTATCGGGCAATCAGCCCCAGCATTTT.

The gene calls are TRBV6-1 and TRBJ2-7, with 8 bases lining up with TRBD1. The V gene end was trimmed by 4 bases and the J gene end by 0 bases; junction bases not matched to a gene: 5. Per germline, CDR1 MNHNS and CDR2 SASEGT. The CDR3 sequence is 15 residues long. This CDR3 is CASSVIDRGSYEQYF. The CDR3 region has the DNA TGTGCCAGCAGTGTTATTGACAGGGGCTCCTACGAGCAGTACTTC.

This chain joins TRBV6-5 and TRBJ1-4, with 9 bases matching TRBD1. The CDR3 has 15 amino acids. Germline-derived CDR1 and CDR2 are MNHEY and SVGAGI. V lost 2 bases, J lost 8 bases, and 6 bases stayed unmatched. The CDR3 DNA sequence: TGTGCCAGCAGTTACGGGGACAGGGTCAACGAAAAACTGTTTTTT. It is translated as CASSYGDRVNEKLFF.

CDR3 nucleotide sequence: TGTGCCAGCAACCCAACAGGGTACGAGCAGTACTTC. This translates into CASNPTGYEQYF. The genes are TRBV6-1 and TRBJ2-7, with D perhaps TRBD1 (6 bases). The CDR3 runs to 12 residues. CDR1 MNHNS and CDR2 SASEGT come from the germline V gene. V gave up 7 bases and J gave up 4 bases, with 11 bases separating them.

The V gene is TRBV2, the J gene TRBJ2-1, with D perhaps TRBD2 (6 bases). CDR1 is SNHLY and CDR2 is FYNNEI in the germline V gene. The CDR3 spans 15 residues. The V gene lost 2 bases and the J gene lost 3 bases, with 11 bases spanning the gap. CDR3 DNA sequence: TGTGCCAGCAGTGAAACCCCGGGGGACTACAATGAGCAGTTCTTC. Amino acids: CASSETPGDYNEQFF. Full variable domain (missing parts from reference TRBV2 and TRBJ2-1): EPEVTQTPSHQVTQMGQEVILRCVPISNHLYFYWYRQILGQKVEFLVSFYNNEISEKSEIFDDQFSVERPDGSNFTLKIRSTKLEDSAMYFCASSETPGDYNEQFFGPGTRLTVL.

The sample holds a few counts of this clone. V is TRBV10-3 and J is TRBJ1-4; TRBD1 is a possible D gene (6 bases). V was trimmed by 3 bases and J by 5 bases, leaving 10 bases between them. The CDR3 loop spans 14 amino acids. Germline CDR1 reads ENHRY; CDR2 reads SYGVKD. CDR3 nucleotides: TGTGCCATCAGTGAAGGACAGTACAATGAAAAACTGTTTTTT. It translates to CAISEGQYNEKLFF.

The chain has TRBV19 and TRBJ1-1; D not resolved. V gave up 1 base and J gave up 0 bases, with 9 bases separating them. CDR3 length: 15 amino acids. Germline lookup yields CDR1 LNHDA and CDR2 SQIVND (reference sequence). CDR3 nucleotide sequence: TGTGCCAGTAGTATAGTGGGAGGACTGAACACTGAAGCTTTCTTT. Amino acid sequence: CASSIVGGLNTEAFF. Full variable domain (remainder filled in from reference TRBV19 and TRBJ1-1): DGGITQSPKYLFRKEGQNVTLSCEQNLNHDAMYWYRQDPGQGLRLIYYSQIVNDFQKGDIAEGYSVSREKKESFPLTVTSAQKNPTAFYLCASSIVGGLNTEAFFGQGTRLTVV.

The V call is TRBV6-5, the J call TRBJ1-2; TRBD1 matches 9 bases. Germline-derived CDR1 and CDR2 are MNHEY and SVGAGI. Unmatched junction bases numbered 8, after V lost 6 bases and J lost 6 bases. The CDR3 totals 14 residues. The CDR3 protein is CASRDRGLENGYTF. Here the CDR3 DNA reads TGTGCCAGCAGGGACAGGGGCCTAGAGAATGGCTACACCTTC.

This clone was seen a few times. V is TRBV19 and J is TRBJ2-3; D is perhaps TRBD1 (5 bases). V was pared by 1 base and J by 6 bases, with 11 bases between. CDR3 size: 14 residues. CDR1 is LNHDA, CDR2 SQIVND, per germline (reference sequence). This chain's CDR3 is CASSIGGVSDTQYF. The CDR3 DNA sequence: TGTGCCAGTAGTATAGGGGGCGTGTCGGATACGCAGTATTTT.

The rearrangement joins TRBV6-6 to TRBJ1-5; D uncertain. V was cut by 2 bases and J by 2 bases, with 13 bases left in between. Looked up from germline, CDR1 is MNHNY and CDR2 is SVGAGI (reference sequence). The CDR3 is 16 amino acids. CDR3 region: CASSYDIGRGNQPQHF. CDR3 nucleotides: TGTGCCAGCAGTTACGATATTGGGAGGGGCAATCAGCCCCAGCATTTT.

The chain couples TRBV5-1 to TRBJ2-6; possible D gene TRBD1, 6 bases. The CDR3 sequence is 16 residues long. Germline CDR1 reads SGHRS; CDR2 reads YFSETQ. Trimming removed 8 bases at V and 2 bases at J, with 17 bases between. This chain's CDR3 is CASYDRPETGANVLTF. The CDR3 nucleotides read TGCGCCAGTTACGACAGGCCAGAAACTGGGGCCAACGTCCTGACTTTC.

The chain employs TRBV7-8 and TRBJ1-5; TRBD1 might be the D (6 bases). The germline V and J ends were trimmed by 2 bases and 4 bases, with 15 bases remaining between them. This CDR3 contains 16 residues. Germline V gene lookup returns CDR1 SGHVS and CDR2 FQNEAQ. CDR3 nucleotides: TGTGCCAGCAGCTTAATACAGGGTACGGCGAATCAGCCCCAGCATTTT. Its protein is CASSLIQGTANQPQHF.